This T cell receptor (beta chain) was recovered during a study of OX40 agonist ivuxolimab in advanced cancers. Patients were ruled out by autoimmune disease history or systemic immunosuppression. Sampling of blood occurred at baseline, cycle 4 day 1, and cycle 7 day 1. As concerns this clone: Its specificity is not known.

Study conclusions and caveats: Averaging showed that CD8+ T cells had more expanded clones than CD4+ did.

Some clones are missing from TCRdb's copy, which holds only in-frame ones; the method was immunoSEQ multiplex PCR. This sample has under 70,000 clones, with about 90% found just once. CDR3 size: 14 residues. CDR1 PRHDT and CDR2 FYEKMQ come from the germline V gene (reference sequence). V lost 5 bases and J 0 bases, leaving 9 bases between the germline ends. The chain couples TRBV13 to TRBJ2-3; TRBD1 is a possible D gene (5 bases). The sequenced sample was CD4+ or CD8+ T cells sorted from blood, obtained in a trial of the OX40 agonist ivuxolimab. The TCR comes from an adult with an advanced solid tumor such as melanoma, head and neck, liver or kidney cancer. Written as DNA, the CDR3 is TGTGCCAGCAGCCTCGACAGCAGCACAGATACGCAGTATTTT. The encoded protein is CASSLDSSTDTQYF.